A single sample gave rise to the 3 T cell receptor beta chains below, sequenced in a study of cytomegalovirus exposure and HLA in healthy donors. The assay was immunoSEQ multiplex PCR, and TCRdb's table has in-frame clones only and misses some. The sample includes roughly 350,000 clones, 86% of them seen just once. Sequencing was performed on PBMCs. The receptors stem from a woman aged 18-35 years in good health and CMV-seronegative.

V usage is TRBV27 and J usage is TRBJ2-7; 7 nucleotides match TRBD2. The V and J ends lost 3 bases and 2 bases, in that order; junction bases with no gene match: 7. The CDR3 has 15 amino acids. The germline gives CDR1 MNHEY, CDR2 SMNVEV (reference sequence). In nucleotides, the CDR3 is TGTGCCAGCAGTTTTGCGGGAGTCCTCACCTACGAGCAGTACTTC. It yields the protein CASSFAGVLTYEQYF.

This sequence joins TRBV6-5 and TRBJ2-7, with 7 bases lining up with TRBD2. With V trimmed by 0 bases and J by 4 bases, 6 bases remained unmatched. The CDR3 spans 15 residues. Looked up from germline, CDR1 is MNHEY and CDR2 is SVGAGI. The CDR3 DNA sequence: TGTGCCAGCAGTTACTCTATCCTAGCGGCATACGAGCAGTACTTC. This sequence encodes CASSYSILAAYEQYF.

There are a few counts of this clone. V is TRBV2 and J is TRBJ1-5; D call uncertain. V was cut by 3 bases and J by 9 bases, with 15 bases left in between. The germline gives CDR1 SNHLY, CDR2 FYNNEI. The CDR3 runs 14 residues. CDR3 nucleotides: TGTGCCAGCAGTGAGACTAACAATCCTCCGCCCCAGCATTTT. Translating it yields CASSETNNPPPQHF.